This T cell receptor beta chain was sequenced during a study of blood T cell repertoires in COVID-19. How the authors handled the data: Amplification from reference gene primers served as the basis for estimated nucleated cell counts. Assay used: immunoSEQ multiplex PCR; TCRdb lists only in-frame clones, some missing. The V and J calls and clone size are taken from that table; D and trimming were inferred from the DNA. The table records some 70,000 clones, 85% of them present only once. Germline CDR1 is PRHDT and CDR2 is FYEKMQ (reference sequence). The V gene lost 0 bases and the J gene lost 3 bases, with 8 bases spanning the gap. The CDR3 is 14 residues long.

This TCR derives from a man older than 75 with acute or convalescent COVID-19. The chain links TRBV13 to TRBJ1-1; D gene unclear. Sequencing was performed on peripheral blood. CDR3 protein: CASSLGVRYTEAFF. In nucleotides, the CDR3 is TGTGCCAGCAGCTTAGGGGTTAGATACACTGAAGCTTTCTTT. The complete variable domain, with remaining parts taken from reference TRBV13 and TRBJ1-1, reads AAGVIQSPRHLIKEKRETATLKCYPIPRHDTVYWYQQGPGQDPQFLISFYEKMQSDKGSIPDRFSAQQFSDYHSELNMSSLELGDSALYFCASSLGVRYTEAFFGQGTRLTVV.